The clone carrying this T cell receptor beta chain was observed a handful of times. Its antigen is as yet unknown. Germline V CDR1 and CDR2: SGHRS, YFSETQ. The CDR3 consists of 15 residues. The V end was cut by 4 bases, the J end by 1 base, with 14 bases between. This entry belongs to a study of CD8 T cells in ankylosing spondylitis. Generation of TCR beta libraries employed quantitative 5'-RACE incorporating molecular barcodes. TCRdb reprocessed the 5' RACE reads via MiXCR and lists one record per CDR3 protein. Of approximately 540,000 distinct CDR3 sequences in the sample, about 12% were seen once. Regarding the study as a whole: Certain motif variants had earlier been reported in reactive arthritis synovial fluid and blood. As reported, disease-linked clones showed significant enrichment in matched ankylosing spondylitis synovial fluid. There was a TCR beta motif, made of fewer than 10 highly homologous variants, that appeared characteristic of ankylosing spondylitis blood. Disease-linked clones bore a CD8+ phenotype, appearing relatively rarely in peripheral blood.

Sequenced material: blood, either unsorted or a sorted T cell fraction (not recorded which). This TCR was sampled from a male donor with ankylosing spondylitis. V is TRBV5-1 and J is TRBJ1-1; no reliable D call. The chain's CDR3 is CASSDSLSRNTEAFF. Written as DNA, the CDR3 is TGCGCCAGCAGCGATTCCCTTTCTAGGAACACTGAAGCTTTCTTT.